This TCR beta chain was sequenced for a study of T-cell memory formation after mild COVID-19. Worth noting for this clonotype: Its matching antigen is unknown.

Germline lookup yields CDR1 SGHTA and CDR2 FQGNSA. There are 14 residues in the CDR3. V lost 2 bases to trimming and J lost 5 bases, with 11 bases between them. General study points: Most CD4+ clones that shrank were in CM and EM, while CD8+ ones turned up in EMRA.

From the 5' RACE reads, TCRdb called clonotypes with MiXCR, one entry per CDR3 protein. The sample has roughly 220,000 distinct CDR3 sequences; roughly 10% are singletons. The TCR originated in a man in his late teens or twenties who had mild COVID-19 (a few samples of this study predate the infection). Cell type and time point are not known. What was sequenced was PBMCs or a T cell subset sorted from them (not recorded which). The genes are TRBV7-2 and TRBJ2-3; possibly TRBD2 for D (5 bases). The CDR3 DNA sequence: TGTGCCAGCAGCTTAACGGAGGCACAAGATACGCAGTATTTT. This encodes CASSLTEAQDTQYF.